This is a list of T cell receptor beta chains from one sample in a study of blood T cell repertoires in COVID-19. Libraries were prepared by immunoSEQ multiplex PCR; TCRdb keeps only in-frame clonotypes and omits some of them. The data show about 260,000 clones, just under 85% seen once. Specimen: peripheral blood. These receptors all stem from a woman older than 75 with acute or convalescent COVID-19. The CDR3 runs from the conserved cysteine through the conserved F or W.

v_call cdr3_length cdr3_aa
TRBV28 18 CASSPPARGVSGGNTIYF
TRBV18 14 CASSPKRTDNEQFF
TRBV6-1 16 CASRERGKGNTYEQYF
TRBV7-8 17 CASSFGLINSGANVLTF
TRBV7-3 13 CASSPGPTGTQYF
TRBV6-2/TRBV6-3 17 CASSYSNRASNTGELFF
TRBV9 15 CASSSAGDFADTQYF
TRBV11-3 17 CASSRTSGGRSYNEQFF
TRBV2 15 CASSGENFGNQPQHF
TRBV11-2 14 CASSLAGVNTEAFF
TRBV3-1/TRBV3-2 15 CASSQMVAEAYEQYF
TRBV6-1 12 CASSERNTEAFF
TRBV19 18 CASRRGDSGRIFTGELFF
TRBV5-4 16 CASRGGTSGSPGELFF
TRBV18 16 CASSPRREGNTGELFF
TRBV5-1 15 CASSLMTGIGYEQYF
TRBV25-1 12 CASRTGGNTIYF
TRBV28 15 CASLTPEHSNQPQHF
TRBV18 17 CASSRGPSPGQGAEQYF
TRBV28 15 CASSLDRGSSYEQYF
TRBV5-1 15 CASSLAASATYEQYF
TRBV9 16 CASSVVAGNMNSPLHF
TRBV25-1 18 CASSESQGAISGANVLTF
TRBV9 16 CASGGQGAPTNEKLFF
TRBV30 12 CAFSGYQETQYF
TRBV7-2 15 CASSSGLAVTGELFF
TRBV7-9 17 CASSFDGLPTRAGELFF
TRBV6-5 13 CASTGASGNTIYF
TRBV25-1 15 CASSEFTGGVYGYTF
TRBV3-1/TRBV3-2 14 CASSQRTTNNEQFF
TRBV5-1 17 CASSRGTSGATYNEQFF
TRBV5-8 15 CASSLAGGGQETQYF
TRBV12-3/TRBV12-4 11 CASGGNYEQYF
TRBV28 19 CASSLRGGTFRGSGNTIYF
TRBV7-3 15 CASSLIAGGYNEQFF
TRBV7-2 16 CASSSGLAGGSATQYF
TRBV7-9 17 CASSLSGQGLAGKEQFF
TRBV4-1 14 CASSAQDSEETQYF
TRBV9 15 CASSDGLAGYNEQFF
TRBV5-4 13 CASSFPGGNGYTF
TRBV15 15 CATSTPREGVEKLFF